This TCR beta chain was sequenced for a study of blood T cell repertoires in COVID-19. Study context: Acute and convalescent COVID-19 samples came from the United States, Italy and Spain. Sources were T cells, B-cell-depleted T cells, or PBMCs; the material itself was cDNA or gDNA.

Study processing details: From reference gene primer amplification, estimates of nucleated cell counts were derived. Generated by immunoSEQ multiplex PCR, the TCRdb table keeps only in-frame clones and is missing some. V and J calls plus clone size are reproduced from that table; the DNA served to infer D and trimming. This sample carries about 140,000 clones, about 79% of them seen once, and the ten largest clones take more than 3.5%. The length of the CDR3 is 15 residues. V gave up 4 bases and J gave up 0 bases, with 13 bases separating them. In germline, CDR1 is SGHRS, CDR2 YFSETQ. The TCR comes from an elderly woman with active or convalescent COVID-19. The chain uses TRBV5-1 and TRBJ1-1; no reliable D call. The sequenced sample was peripheral blood. For the CDR3, the DNA is TGCGCCAGCAGCCATACGGCAGGATTGAACACTGAAGCTTTCTTT. This translates into CASSHTAGLNTEAFF.